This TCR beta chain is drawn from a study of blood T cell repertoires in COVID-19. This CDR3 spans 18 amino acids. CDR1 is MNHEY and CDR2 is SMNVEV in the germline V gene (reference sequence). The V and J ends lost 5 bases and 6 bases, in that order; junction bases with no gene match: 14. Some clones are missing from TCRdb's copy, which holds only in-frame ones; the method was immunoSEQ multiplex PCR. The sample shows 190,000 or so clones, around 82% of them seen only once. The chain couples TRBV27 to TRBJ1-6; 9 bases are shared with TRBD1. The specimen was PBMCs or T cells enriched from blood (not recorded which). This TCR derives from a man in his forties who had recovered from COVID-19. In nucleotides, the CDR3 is TGTGCCAGCAGTGCAGACAGGGGGAATGTAATTATTAATTCACCCCTCCACTTT. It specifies CASSADRGNVIINSPLHF.